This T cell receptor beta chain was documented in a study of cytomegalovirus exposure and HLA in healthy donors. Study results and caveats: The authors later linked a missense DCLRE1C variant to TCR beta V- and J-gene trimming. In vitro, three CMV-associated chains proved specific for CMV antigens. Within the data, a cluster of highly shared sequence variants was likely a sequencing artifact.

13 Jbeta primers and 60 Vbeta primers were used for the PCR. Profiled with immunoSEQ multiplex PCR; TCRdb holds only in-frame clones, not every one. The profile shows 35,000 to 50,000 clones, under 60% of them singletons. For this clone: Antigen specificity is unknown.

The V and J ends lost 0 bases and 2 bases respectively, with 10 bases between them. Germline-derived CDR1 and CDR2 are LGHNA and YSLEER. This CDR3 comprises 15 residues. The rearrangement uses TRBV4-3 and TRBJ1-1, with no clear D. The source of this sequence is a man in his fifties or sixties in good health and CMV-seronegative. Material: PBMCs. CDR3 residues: CASSQEISFNTEAFF. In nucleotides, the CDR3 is TGCGCCAGCAGCCAAGAAATTAGTTTTAACACTGAAGCTTTCTTT.